This T cell receptor (beta chain) was recovered during a study of patients and donors after allogeneic stem cell transplantation. This clonotype was counted between two and nine times. TCRdb re-derived calls from the RT-PCR reads in MiXCR, one entry per CDR3 protein. The table has 400,000 to 500,000 distinct CDR3 sequences, around 16% seen once. The germline CDR1 and CDR2 sequences are SEHNR and FQNEAQ (reference sequence). Trimming cost V 1 base and J 4 bases, with 7 bases left between them. CDR3 length: 13 residues. The sequence derives from a human donor who was either an allogeneic HSCT recipient or a stem cell or donor lymphocyte infusion donor (not recorded which). It is not recorded whose cells these are; they may come from a transplant donor. The specimen sequenced was blood, either unsorted or a sorted T cell fraction (not recorded which). The V and J genes are TRBV7-9 and TRBJ1-1; D remains ambiguous. CDR3 sequence (DNA): TGTGCCAGCAGCTTAGTTTGGTTCACTGAAGCTTTCTTT. Translated, it gives CASSLVWFTEAFF.